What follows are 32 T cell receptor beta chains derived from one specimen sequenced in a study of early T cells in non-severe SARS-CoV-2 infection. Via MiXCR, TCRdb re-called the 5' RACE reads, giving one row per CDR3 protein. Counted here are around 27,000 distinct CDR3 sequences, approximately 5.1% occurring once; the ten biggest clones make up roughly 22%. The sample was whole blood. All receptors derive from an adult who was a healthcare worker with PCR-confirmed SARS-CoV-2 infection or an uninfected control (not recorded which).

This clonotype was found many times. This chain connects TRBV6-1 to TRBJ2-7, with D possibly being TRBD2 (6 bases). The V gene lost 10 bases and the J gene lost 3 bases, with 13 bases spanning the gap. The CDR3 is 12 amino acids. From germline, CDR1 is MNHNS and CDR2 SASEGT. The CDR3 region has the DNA TGTGCCACCGGTGGGGGGATCTACGAGCAGTACTTC. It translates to CATGGGIYEQYF.

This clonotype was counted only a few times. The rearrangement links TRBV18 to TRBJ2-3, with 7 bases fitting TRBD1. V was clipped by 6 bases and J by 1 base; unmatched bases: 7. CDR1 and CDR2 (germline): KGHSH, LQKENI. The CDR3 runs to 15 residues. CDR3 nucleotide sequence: TGTGCCAGCTCCCTCGTTGGACAGGGCACAGATACGCAGTATTTT. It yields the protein CASSLVGQGTDTQYF.

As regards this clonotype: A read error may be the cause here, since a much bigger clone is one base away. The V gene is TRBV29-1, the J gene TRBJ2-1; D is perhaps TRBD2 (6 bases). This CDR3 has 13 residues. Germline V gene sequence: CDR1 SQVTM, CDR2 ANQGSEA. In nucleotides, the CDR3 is TGCAGCGTTGAAGGGTCTAGCGTCGATGAGCAGCTCTTC. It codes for CSVEGSSVDEQLF.

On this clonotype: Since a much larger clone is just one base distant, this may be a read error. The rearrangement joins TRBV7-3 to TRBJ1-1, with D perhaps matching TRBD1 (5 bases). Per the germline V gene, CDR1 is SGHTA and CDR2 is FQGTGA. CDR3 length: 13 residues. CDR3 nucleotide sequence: TGTGCCAGCAGCTCAGGGATGAACACTGATGCTTTCTTT. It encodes CASSSGMNTDAFF.

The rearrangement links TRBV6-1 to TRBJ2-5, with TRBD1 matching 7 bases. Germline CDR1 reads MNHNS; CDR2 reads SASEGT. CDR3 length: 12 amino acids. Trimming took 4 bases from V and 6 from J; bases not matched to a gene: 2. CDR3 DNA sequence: TGTGCCAGCAGTGGACAGGGCCAGACCCAGTACTTC. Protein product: CASSGQGQTQYF.

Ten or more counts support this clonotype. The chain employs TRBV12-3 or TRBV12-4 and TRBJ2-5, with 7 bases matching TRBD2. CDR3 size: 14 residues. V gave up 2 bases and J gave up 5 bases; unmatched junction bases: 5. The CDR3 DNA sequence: TGTGCCAGCAGTTTACGCGGGAGTCGGGAGACCCAGTACTTC. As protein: CASSLRGSRETQYF.

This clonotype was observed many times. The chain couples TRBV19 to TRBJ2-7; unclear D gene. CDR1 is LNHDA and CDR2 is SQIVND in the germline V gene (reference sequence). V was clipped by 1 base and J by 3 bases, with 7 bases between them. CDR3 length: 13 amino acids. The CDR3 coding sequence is TGTGCCAGTAGTATAGCAGGTGACTACGAGCAGTACTTC. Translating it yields CASSIAGDYEQYF.

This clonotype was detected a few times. The CDR3 nucleotides are TGCAGCGTCGCAACCGGACAGGACTACGAGCAGTACTTC. This sequence encodes CSVATGQDYEQYF. The chain links TRBV29-1 to TRBJ2-7; 7 bases map to TRBD1. CDR1 is SQVTM and CDR2 is ANQGSEA in the germline V gene. There are 13 residues in the CDR3. Trimming at V came to 6 bases and at J to 3 bases, leaving 8 bases not matched to a gene.

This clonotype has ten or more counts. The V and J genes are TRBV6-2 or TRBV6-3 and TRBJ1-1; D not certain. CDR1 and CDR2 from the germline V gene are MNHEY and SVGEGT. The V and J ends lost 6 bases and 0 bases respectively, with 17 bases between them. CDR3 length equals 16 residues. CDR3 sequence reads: CASSRYSGLLNTEAFF. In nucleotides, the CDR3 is TGTGCCAGCAGCCGCTATTCCGGGCTCCTGAACACTGAAGCTTTCTTT.

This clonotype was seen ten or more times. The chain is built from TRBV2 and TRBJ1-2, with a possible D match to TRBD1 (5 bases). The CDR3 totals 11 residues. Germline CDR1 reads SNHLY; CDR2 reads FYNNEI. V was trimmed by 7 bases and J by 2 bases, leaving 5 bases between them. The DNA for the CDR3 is TGTGCCAGCACAGGGAACTATGGCTACACCTTC. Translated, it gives CASTGNYGYTF. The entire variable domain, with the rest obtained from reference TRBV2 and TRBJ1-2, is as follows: EPEVTQTPSHQVTQMGQEVILRCVPISNHLYFYWYRQILGQKVEFLVSFYNNEISEKSEIFDDQFSVERPDGSNFTLKIRSTKLEDSAMYFCASTGNYGYTFGSGTRLTVV.

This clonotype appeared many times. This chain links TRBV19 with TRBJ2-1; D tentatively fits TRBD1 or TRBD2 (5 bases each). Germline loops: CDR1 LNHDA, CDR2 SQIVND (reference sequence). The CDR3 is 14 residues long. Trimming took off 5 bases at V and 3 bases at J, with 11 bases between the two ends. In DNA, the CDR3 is TGTGCCAGTAGTCCTCAGGGAGTCTACAATGAGCAGTTCTTC. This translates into CASSPQGVYNEQFF. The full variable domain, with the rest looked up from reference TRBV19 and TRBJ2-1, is DGGITQSPKYLFRKEGQNVTLSCEQNLNHDAMYWYRQDPGQGLRLIYYSQIVNDFQKGDIAEGYSVSREKKESFPLTVTSAQKNPTAFYLCASSPQGVYNEQFFGPGTRLTVL.

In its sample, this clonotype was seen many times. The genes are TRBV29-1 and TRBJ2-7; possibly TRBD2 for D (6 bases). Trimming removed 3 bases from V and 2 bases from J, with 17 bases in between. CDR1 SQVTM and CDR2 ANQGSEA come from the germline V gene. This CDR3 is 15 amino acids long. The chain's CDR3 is CSVEGWGDLPYEQYF. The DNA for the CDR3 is TGCAGCGTTGAGGGCTGGGGGGATCTCCCCTACGAGCAGTACTTC.

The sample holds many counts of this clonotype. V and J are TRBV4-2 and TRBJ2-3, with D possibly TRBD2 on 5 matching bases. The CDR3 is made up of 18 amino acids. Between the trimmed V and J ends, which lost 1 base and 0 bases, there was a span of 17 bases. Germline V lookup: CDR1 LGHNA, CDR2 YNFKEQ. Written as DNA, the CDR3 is TGTGCCAGCAGCCAAGGAGCGCTAGCCCTTACTAGCACAGATACGCAGTATTTT. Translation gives CASSQGALALTSTDTQYF.

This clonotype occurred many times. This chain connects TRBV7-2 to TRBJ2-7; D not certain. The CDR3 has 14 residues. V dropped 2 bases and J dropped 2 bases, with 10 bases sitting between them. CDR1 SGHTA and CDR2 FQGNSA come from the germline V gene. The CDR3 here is CASSLSDGTYEQYF. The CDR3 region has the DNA TGTGCCAGCAGCTTATCAGACGGAACCTACGAGCAGTACTTC.

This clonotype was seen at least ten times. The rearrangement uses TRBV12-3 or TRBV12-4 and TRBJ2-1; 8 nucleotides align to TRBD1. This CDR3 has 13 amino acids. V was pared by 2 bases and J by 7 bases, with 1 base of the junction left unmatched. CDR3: CASSLRTGNEQFF. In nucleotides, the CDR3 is TGTGCCAGCAGTTTACGGACAGGGAATGAGCAGTTCTTC.

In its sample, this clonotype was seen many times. CDR3 bases: TGTGCCAGCAGTTCCCGACAGGGAGGGAAAGCTTTCTTT. This encodes CASSSRQGGKAFF. This rearrangement joins TRBV28 to TRBJ1-1; 7 bases line up with TRBD1. The length of the CDR3 is 13 residues. The germline gives CDR1 MDHEN, CDR2 SYDVKM. Trimming at V came to 4 bases and at J to 9 bases, leaving 8 bases not matched to a gene.

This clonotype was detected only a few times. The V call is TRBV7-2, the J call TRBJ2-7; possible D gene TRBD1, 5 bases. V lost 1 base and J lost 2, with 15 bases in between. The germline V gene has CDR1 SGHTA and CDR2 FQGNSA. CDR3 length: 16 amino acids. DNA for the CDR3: TGTGCCAGCAGCTTAGAGGGGTGGGATCGCCCCTACGAGCAGTACTTC. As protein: CASSLEGWDRPYEQYF.

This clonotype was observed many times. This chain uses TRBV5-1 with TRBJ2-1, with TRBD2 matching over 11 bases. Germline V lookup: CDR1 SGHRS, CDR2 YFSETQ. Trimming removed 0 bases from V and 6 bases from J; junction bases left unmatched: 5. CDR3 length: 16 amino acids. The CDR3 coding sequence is TGCGCCAGCAGCTTGGAGACTAGCGGGATAGGCAATGAGCAGTTCTTC. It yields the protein CASSLETSGIGNEQFF.

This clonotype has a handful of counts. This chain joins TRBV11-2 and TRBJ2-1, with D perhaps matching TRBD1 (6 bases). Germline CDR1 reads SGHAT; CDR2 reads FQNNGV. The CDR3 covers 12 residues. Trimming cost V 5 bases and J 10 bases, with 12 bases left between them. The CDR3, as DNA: TGTGCCAGCAGCCCCAGGGGAGTCGAGCAGTTCTTC. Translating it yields CASSPRGVEQFF.

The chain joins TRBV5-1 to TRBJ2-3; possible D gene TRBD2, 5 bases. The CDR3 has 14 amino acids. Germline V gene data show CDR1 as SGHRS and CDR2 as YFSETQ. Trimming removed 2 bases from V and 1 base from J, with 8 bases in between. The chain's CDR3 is CASSFNGGTDTQYF. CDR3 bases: TGCGCCAGCAGCTTTAACGGGGGCACAGATACGCAGTATTTT.

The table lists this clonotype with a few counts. The CDR3 region is CASSCHSQYF. DNA for the CDR3: TGCGCCAGCAGTTGCCATTCGCAGTACTTC. This chain uses TRBV5-1 with TRBJ2-7; D uncertain. CDR1 is SGHRS and CDR2 is YFSETQ in the germline V gene. Trimming removed 5 bases from V and 9 bases from J, with 9 bases in between. The CDR3 is made up of 10 amino acids.

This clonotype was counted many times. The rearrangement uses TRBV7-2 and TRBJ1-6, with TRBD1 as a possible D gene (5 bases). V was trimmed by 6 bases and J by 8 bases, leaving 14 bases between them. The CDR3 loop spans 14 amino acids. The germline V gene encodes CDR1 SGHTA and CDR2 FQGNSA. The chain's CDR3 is CASRYRRRDSPLHF. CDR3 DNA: TGTGCCAGCAGGTACAGGAGAAGGGATTCACCCCTCCACTTT.

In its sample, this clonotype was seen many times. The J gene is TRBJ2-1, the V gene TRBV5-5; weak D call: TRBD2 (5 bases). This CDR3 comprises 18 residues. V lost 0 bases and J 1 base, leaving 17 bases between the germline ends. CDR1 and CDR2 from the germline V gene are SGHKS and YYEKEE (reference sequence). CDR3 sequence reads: CASSLAHQSGRSYNEQFF. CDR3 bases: TGTGCCAGCAGCTTGGCCCACCAGAGCGGACGTTCCTACAATGAGCAGTTCTTC.

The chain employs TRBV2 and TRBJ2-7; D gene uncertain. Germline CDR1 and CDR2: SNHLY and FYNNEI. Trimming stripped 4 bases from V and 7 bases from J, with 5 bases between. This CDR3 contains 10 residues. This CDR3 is CASSAREQYF. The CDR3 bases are TGTGCCAGCAGTGCGCGGGAGCAGTACTTC.

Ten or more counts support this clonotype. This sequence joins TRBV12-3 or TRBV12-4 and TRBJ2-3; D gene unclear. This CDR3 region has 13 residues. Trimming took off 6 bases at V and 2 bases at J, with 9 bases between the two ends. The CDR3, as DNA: TGTGCCAGCAGAAACTATGACACAGATACGCAGTATTTT. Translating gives CASRNYDTDTQYF.

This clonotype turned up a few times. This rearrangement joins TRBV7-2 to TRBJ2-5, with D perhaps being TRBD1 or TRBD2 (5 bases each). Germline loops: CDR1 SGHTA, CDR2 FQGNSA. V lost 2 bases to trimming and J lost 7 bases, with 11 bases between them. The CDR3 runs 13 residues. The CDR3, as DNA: TGTGCCAGCAGCTTAACTGGGGCGGGGACCCAGTACTTC. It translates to CASSLTGAGTQYF.

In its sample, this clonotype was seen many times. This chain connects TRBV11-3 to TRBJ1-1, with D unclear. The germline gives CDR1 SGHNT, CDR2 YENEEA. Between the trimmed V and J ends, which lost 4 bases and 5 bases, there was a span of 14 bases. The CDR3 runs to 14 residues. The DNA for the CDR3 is TGTGCCAGCAGCTCGGCAGTTTTAGGGACTGAAGCTTTCTTT. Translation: CASSSAVLGTEAFF.

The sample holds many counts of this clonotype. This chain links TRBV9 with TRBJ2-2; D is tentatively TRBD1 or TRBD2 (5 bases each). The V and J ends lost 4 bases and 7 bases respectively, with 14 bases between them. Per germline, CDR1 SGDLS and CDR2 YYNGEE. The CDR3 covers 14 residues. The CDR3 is CASSTRDVHGELFF. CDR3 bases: TGTGCCAGCAGCACTCGGGACGTTCACGGGGAGCTGTTTTTT.

CDR3 in amino acids: CASSYPRRDSRSTDTQYF. The CDR3 nucleotides are TGTGCCAGCAGTTACCCCCGCCGGGACAGTCGATCCACAGATACGCAGTATTTT. The chain recombines TRBV6-6 with TRBJ2-3, with 7 positions matching TRBD1. Per germline, CDR1 MNHNY and CDR2 SVGAGI (reference sequence). The V gene end was trimmed by 2 bases and the J gene end by 2 bases; junction bases not matched to a gene: 13. The CDR3 has 18 residues.

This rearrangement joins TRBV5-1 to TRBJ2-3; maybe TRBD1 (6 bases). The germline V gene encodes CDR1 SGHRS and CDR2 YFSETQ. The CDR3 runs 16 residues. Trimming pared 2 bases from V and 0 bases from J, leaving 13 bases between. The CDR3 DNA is TGCGCCAGCAGCTTATCGACAGGCTTTAGCACAGATACGCAGTATTTT. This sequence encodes CASSLSTGFSTDTQYF.

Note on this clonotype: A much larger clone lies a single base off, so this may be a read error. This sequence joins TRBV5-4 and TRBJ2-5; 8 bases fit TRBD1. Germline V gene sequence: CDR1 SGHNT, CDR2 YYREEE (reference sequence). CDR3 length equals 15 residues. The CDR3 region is CASSFRTGPQESQYF. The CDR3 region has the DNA TGTGCCAGCAGCTTTAGGACAGGGCCTCAAGAGTCCCAGTACTTC.

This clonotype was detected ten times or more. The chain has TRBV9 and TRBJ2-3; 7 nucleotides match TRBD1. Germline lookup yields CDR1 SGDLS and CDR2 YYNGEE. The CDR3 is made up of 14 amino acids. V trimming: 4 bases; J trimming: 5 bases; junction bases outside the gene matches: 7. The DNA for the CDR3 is TGTGCCAGCAGCTCCTCAACAGGGGTAGATACGCAGTATTTT. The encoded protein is CASSSSTGVDTQYF.